The 21 T cell receptor beta chains listed next were all sequenced from one sample in a study of cytomegalovirus exposure and HLA in healthy donors. The PCR ran on 60 Vbeta and 13 Jbeta primers. The assay was immunoSEQ multiplex PCR, and TCRdb's table has in-frame clones only and misses some. The sample lists some 57,000 clones; around three fifths were seen once. Input material: PBMCs. The receptors here all came from a human donor in good health.

The chain links TRBV6-5 to TRBJ1-2; 10 bases match TRBD1. V lost 2 bases and J lost 2; bases outside the gene matches: 2. This CDR3 region has 15 residues. CDR1 MNHEY and CDR2 SVGAGI come from the germline V gene. The CDR3 nucleotides are TGTGCCAGCAGTTACCCGGGACAGGGGAACTATGGCTACACCTTC. Translation: CASSYPGQGNYGYTF.

The chain couples TRBV19 to TRBJ2-1; D uncertain. V lost 5 bases, J lost 2 bases, and 7 bases lay in between. The CDR3 spans 13 residues. Looked up from germline, CDR1 is LNHDA and CDR2 is SQIVND (reference sequence). CDR3 sequence reads: CASSVSAYNEQFF. Here the CDR3 DNA reads TGTGCCAGTAGTGTGTCAGCCTACAATGAGCAGTTCTTC.

This clone was observed a handful of times. The V call is TRBV19, the J call TRBJ2-3, with a tentative D call TRBD1 (5 bases). V was cut by 11 bases and J by 3 bases, with 18 bases left in between. The CDR3 length is 14 residues. Per the germline V gene, CDR1 is LNHDA and CDR2 is SQIVND (reference sequence). The DNA for the CDR3 is TGTGCCCCTAAGGGAACAGGCCAAACAGATACGCAGTATTTT. This encodes CAPKGTGQTDTQYF.

This rearrangement joins TRBV4-3 to TRBJ1-1; TRBD1 might be the D (6 bases). Germline V gene sequence: CDR1 LGHNA, CDR2 YSLEER. Trimming took off 0 bases at V and 4 bases at J, with 18 bases between the two ends. The CDR3 is made up of 17 amino acids. The CDR3 bases are TGCGCCAGCAGCCAAGATCTGGCAGGGGTACTTAGCACTGAAGCTTTCTTT. This encodes CASSQDLAGVLSTEAFF.

This clone turned up a few times. The rearrangement uses TRBV30 and TRBJ2-7; perhaps TRBD1 as D (6 bases). The V end lost 1 base, the J end lost 2 bases, and 15 bases lay between the germline ends. The CDR3 is made up of 15 amino acids. Germline V gene data show CDR1 as GTSNPN and CDR2 as SVGIG (reference sequence). For the CDR3, the DNA is TGTGCCTGGAGTGGATCCGGGGACATAACCTACGAGCAGTACTTC. Protein product: CAWSGSGDITYEQYF.

The chain joins TRBV11-2 to TRBJ1-1, with 7 bases that match TRBD1. V shed 5 bases, J shed 5 bases, and the junction held 5 bases outside the gene matches. The CDR3 totals 13 residues. The germline V gene encodes CDR1 SGHAT and CDR2 FQNNGV. Here the CDR3 reads CASSIQGYTEAFF. For the CDR3, the DNA is TGTGCCAGCAGCATACAGGGGTATACTGAAGCTTTCTTT.

The chain is built from TRBV6-6 and TRBJ1-6; TRBD1 matches 9 bases. This CDR3 is built from 14 residues. The V gene's germline CDR1 is MNHNY and CDR2 SVGAGI (reference sequence). The junction had 9 bases not matched to a gene; V was cut back by 8 bases and J by 10 bases. CDR3 sequence reads: CASGKGQGYSPLHF. The DNA of the CDR3 is TGTGCCAGCGGAAAGGGACAGGGTTACTCACCCCTCCACTTT.

The V gene is TRBV7-3, the J gene TRBJ2-1; 8 bases are shared with TRBD1. The CDR3 consists of 15 residues. The junction had 6 bases not matched to a gene; V was cut back by 4 bases and J by 4 bases. Looked up from germline, CDR1 is SGHTA and CDR2 is FQGTGA. CDR3 sequence (DNA): TGTGCCAGCAGCTCCCCGGGACAGGCTTACAATGAGCAGTTCTTC. It specifies CASSSPGQAYNEQFF. The full variable domain, its missing parts supplied by reference TRBV7-3 and TRBJ2-1, is GAGVSQTPSNKVTEKGKYVELRCDPISGHTALYWYRQSLGQGPEFLIYFQGTGAADDSGLPNDRFFAVRPEGSVSTLKIQRTERGDSAVYLCASSSPGQAYNEQFFGPGTRLTVL.

The V gene is TRBV27, the J gene TRBJ2-7; D unresolved. The CDR3 spans 13 residues. Per the germline V gene, CDR1 is MNHEY and CDR2 is SMNVEV (reference sequence). Trimming removed 0 bases from V and 3 bases from J, with 6 bases in between. CDR3 protein: CASSLSGSYEQYF. CDR3 DNA: TGTGCCAGCAGTTTATCTGGCAGCTACGAGCAGTACTTC.

This chain joins TRBV30 and TRBJ2-7; TRBD1 matches 9 bases. In germline, CDR1 is GTSNPN, CDR2 SVGIG (reference sequence). This CDR3 has 15 residues. With V trimmed by 2 bases and J by 1 base, 6 bases remained unmatched. Here the CDR3 DNA reads TGTGCCTGGAGTAGCACAGGGGGCGGTTCCTACGAGCAGTACTTC. This codes for CAWSSTGGGSYEQYF.

In regard to this clone: The junction does not match germline at one end; this may be a read error. The genes are TRBV2 and TRBJ1-2; 9 bases are shared with TRBD1. Per the germline V gene, CDR1 is SNHLY and CDR2 is FYNNEI. This CDR3 region has 12 residues. The CDR3 bases are TGTGCCAGCAGTTGGGACAGGGTGGTTCACGCCTTC. It specifies CASSWDRVVHAF.

The rearrangement joins TRBV7-7 to TRBJ2-2, with 7 bases matching TRBD2. The CDR3 is 11 amino acids. Looked up from germline, CDR1 is SSHAT and CDR2 is FNYEAQ (reference sequence). CDR3 sequence (DNA): TGTGCTAGCGGGCAGCTCGGGGAGCTGTTTTTT. This translates into CASGQLGELFF. The complete variable domain, with remaining parts taken from reference TRBV7-7 and TRBJ2-2, reads GAGVSQSPRYKVTKRGQDVTLRCDPISSHATLYWYQQALGQGPEFLTYFNYEAQPDKSGLPSDRFSAERPEGSISTLTIQRTEQRDSAMYRCASGQLGELFFGEGSRLTVL.

The V call is TRBV11-2, the J call TRBJ2-1, with D maybe TRBD1 (5 bases). V lost 1 base, J lost 13 bases, and 17 bases lay in between. CDR1 is SGHAT and CDR2 is FQNNGV in the germline V gene. CDR3 length: 14 amino acids. CDR3 sequence: CASSLVTAQGVQFF. The CDR3 nucleotides are TGTGCCAGCAGCTTAGTGACAGCCCAAGGTGTCCAGTTCTTC.

The CDR3 here is CASTEAGTSGPYTQYF. DNA for the CDR3: TGTGCCAGTACCGAAGCGGGGACTAGCGGACCATATACGCAGTATTTT. The chain uses TRBV19 and TRBJ2-3; 11 nucleotides agree with TRBD2. This CDR3 spans 16 amino acids. Looked up from germline, CDR1 is LNHDA and CDR2 is SQIVND (reference sequence). J gave up 7 bases and V 7 bases, and 13 bases lay outside the gene matches. The full variable domain, its missing parts supplied by reference TRBV19 and TRBJ2-3, is DGGITQSPKYLFRKEGQNVTLSCEQNLNHDAMYWYRQDPGQGLRLIYYSQIVNDFQKGDIAEGYSVSREKKESFPLTVTSAQKNPTAFYLCASTEAGTSGPYTQYFGPGTRLTVL.

The rearrangement joins TRBV18 to TRBJ2-2; tentatively, D is TRBD2 (5 bases). The germline gives CDR1 KGHSH, CDR2 LQKENI. CDR3 length equals 16 residues. Trimming took off 3 bases at V and 1 base at J, with 12 bases between the two ends. In DNA, the CDR3 is TGTGCCAGCTCACCTCTCGGGAAGGGGAACACCGGGGAGCTGTTTTTT. Translated, it gives CASSPLGKGNTGELFF.

The chain employs TRBV7-8 and TRBJ1-2; weak D call: TRBD1 (6 bases). Trimming removed 3 bases at V and 4 bases at J, with 12 bases between. This CDR3 contains 14 residues. Germline V CDR1 and CDR2: SGHVS, FQNEAQ. CDR3 sequence: CASSLRGATYGYTF. In DNA form, the CDR3 reads TGTGCCAGCAGCTTGCGGGGGGCGACCTATGGCTACACCTTC.

The chain couples TRBV13 to TRBJ2-1; D ambiguous. This CDR3 has 14 residues. Per the germline V gene, CDR1 is PRHDT and CDR2 is FYEKMQ (reference sequence). Trimming removed 1 base at V and 6 bases at J, with 10 bases between. The CDR3 region is CASSLEPRGNEQFF. CDR3 nucleotide sequence: TGTGCCAGCAGCTTAGAACCTAGAGGCAATGAGCAGTTCTTC. The full variable domain, rest sourced from reference TRBV13 and TRBJ2-1, is AAGVIQSPRHLIKEKRETATLKCYPIPRHDTVYWYQQGPGQDPQFLISFYEKMQSDKGSIPDRFSAQQFSDYHSELNMSSLELGDSALYFCASSLEPRGNEQFFGPGTRLTVL.

The V gene is TRBV6-1, the J gene TRBJ2-1; D perhaps matches TRBD2 (7 bases). This CDR3 is built from 14 residues. Trimming removed 7 bases at V and 4 bases at J, with 14 bases between. The V gene's germline CDR1 is MNHNS and CDR2 SASEGT. The CDR3 here is CASMLQGGYNEQFF. In nucleotides, the CDR3 is TGTGCCAGCATGTTACAGGGAGGGTACAATGAGCAGTTCTTC.

The J gene is TRBJ2-1, the V gene TRBV19; 10 bases agree with TRBD2. Trimming removed 4 bases from V and 7 bases from J; junction bases left unmatched: 7. The germline gives CDR1 LNHDA, CDR2 SQIVND (reference sequence). The CDR3 totals 15 residues. The CDR3 coding sequence is TGTGCCAGTAGTAGTAGCGGGGGGCGGGGAAATGAGCAGTTCTTC. Protein: CASSSSGGRGNEQFF.

The J gene is TRBJ2-4, the V gene TRBV30; 9 bases fit TRBD1. CDR1 and CDR2 from the germline V gene are GTSNPN and SVGIG (reference sequence). The CDR3 runs to 12 residues. Trimming at V came to 5 bases and at J to 8 bases, leaving 4 bases not matched to a gene. CDR3 loop: CAWSGQGDIQYF. CDR3 coding DNA: TGTGCCTGGTCGGGACAGGGTGACATTCAGTACTTC.

The chain is built from TRBV5-1 and TRBJ2-3, with 8 bases that match TRBD1. The CDR3 consists of 14 residues. V was clipped by 4 bases and J by 3 bases; unmatched bases: 4. Germline-derived CDR1 and CDR2 are SGHRS and YFSETQ. The CDR3 spells CASSPGQGTDTQYF. The CDR3 DNA is TGCGCCAGCAGCCCCGGACAGGGTACAGATACGCAGTATTTT.